This T cell receptor (beta chain) originates from a study of T cell repertoires in cytomegalovirus infection. CDR1 MNHEY and CDR2 SMNVEV come from the germline V gene (reference sequence). V was clipped by 2 bases and J by 6 bases, with 7 bases between them. This CDR3 is built from 13 residues. Study-level points and caveats: There were carriers of CMV plus the relevant HLA, and cumulative public TCR beta family frequency identified them.

One entry per CDR3 protein results from TCRdb running MiXCR on the reads. The sample records a few hundred thousand distinct CDR3 sequences, 8% to 10% being singletons. Only a few counts were recorded for this clonotype. What it binds is unknown. Given the absence of the conserved phenylalanine or tryptophan at the CDR3 end, a read error is likely. The sequencing input was PBMCs. The TCR was taken from a human donor in good health (CMV status not recorded). Some clones in this sample may be carry-over from other donors' samples. The chain employs TRBV27 and TRBJ2-2; D is ambiguous. Written as DNA, the CDR3 is TGTGCCAGCAGTTTAACCGGCGCCGGGGAGCTGTTTTCT. Its translation: CASSLTGAGELFS.